These 3 T cell receptor beta chains were sequenced from one sample in a study of cytomegalovirus exposure and HLA in healthy donors. Amplification used 60 Vbeta primers and 13 Jbeta primers. The protocol was immunoSEQ multiplex PCR, while the TCRdb copy is restricted to in-frame clones and leaves out a portion. The sample lists about 150,000 clones, approximately 80% occurring once. Material for sequencing was PBMCs. These receptor sequences come from a man aged 45-60 years in good health and CMV-seropositive.

V usage is TRBV19 and J usage is TRBJ1-3; 8 bases fit TRBD1. The CDR3 is 14 residues long. V lost 6 bases, J lost 0 bases, and 1 base stayed unmatched. In germline, CDR1 is LNHDA, CDR2 SQIVND (reference sequence). CDR3 DNA: TGTGCCAGTAGAACAGGGGGCTCTGGAAACACCATATATTTT. It encodes CASRTGGSGNTIYF.

The V call is TRBV5-1, the J call TRBJ2-7; 8 bases map to TRBD2. V lost 3 bases, J lost 7 bases, and 12 bases stayed unmatched. This CDR3 spans 15 amino acids. CDR1 is SGHRS and CDR2 is YFSETQ in the germline V gene. CDR3 residues: CASSSSGLGTIEQYF. The CDR3 DNA sequence: TGCGCCAGCAGCTCCTCGGGACTAGGCACTATTGAGCAGTACTTC.

The rearrangement uses TRBV19 and TRBJ2-2; 15 nucleotides agree with TRBD2. V lost 0 bases to trimming and J lost 3 bases; unmatched junction nucleotides: 5. The germline V gene has CDR1 LNHDA and CDR2 SQIVND (reference sequence). This CDR3 contains 19 residues. CDR3 bases: TGTGCCAGTAGTATAGATGGACTAGCGGGAGGGCCCTACACCGGGGAGCTGTTTTTT. It codes for CASSIDGLAGGPYTGELFF.